These T cell receptor beta chains were read from a single sample in a study of cytomegalovirus exposure and HLA in healthy donors. TCRdb keeps only in-frame clones here, not all; method: immunoSEQ multiplex PCR. The sample consists of about 180,000 clones, approximately 80% of them appearing once. Sequenced material: PBMCs. These receptors came from a boy aged 2 to 9 in good health and CMV-seronegative. The CDR3 runs from the conserved cysteine through the conserved F or W. A D gene is named only where the DNA matches it firmly. For some rows the clone size is stated as once, few or many, or as a class when expanded; others skip it.

j_gene	v_gene	abundance	d_gene	CDR3nt	CDR3aa
TRBJ1-1	TRBV19	NA	NA	TGTGCCAGTAGTTCGTGGACGGGAAACACTGAAGCTTTCTTT	CASSSWTGNTEAFF
TRBJ2-3	TRBV7-9	few	NA	TGTGCCAGCAGATCCGAACCAGGACGGCGGGGTCCAGATACGCAGTATTTT	CASRSEPGRRGPDTQYF
TRBJ1-4	TRBV6-5	NA	NA	TGTGCCAGCAGAGGTCCCGAGGGACTGTTTTTT	CASRGPEGLFF
TRBJ2-1	TRBV4-3	NA	NA	TGCGCCAGCAGCCAAGAGGATGGAGCTAGCTGGCGGGGTAGCTACAATGAGCAGTTCTTC	CASSQEDGASWRGSYNEQFF
TRBJ2-7	TRBV13	NA	TRBD2	TGTGCCAGTAGAATAGCGGGACTAAGCTCCTACGAGCAGTACTTC	CASRIAGLSSYEQYF
TRBJ2-6	TRBV7-2	NA	NA	TGTGCCAGCAGCTTCGGTATCGGGTCTGGGGCCAACGTCCTGACTTTC	CASSFGIGSGANVLTF
TRBJ1-3	TRBV12-2	NA	NA	TGTGCAAGTCGCCTGTGTGGTGACAGTTCTGGAAACACCATATATTTT	CASRLCGDSSGNTIYF
TRBJ2-5	TRBV28	NA	NA	TGTGCCAGCAGTGAATTGCTAGGGAGCCTCGGGGACCAGTACTTC	CASSELLGSLGDQYF
TRBJ2-5	TRBV25-1	once	TRBD1	TGTGCCAGCAGTGAAATGAACAGGGGTTTACAAGAGACCCAGTACTTC	CASSEMNRGLQETQYF
TRBJ2-7	TRBV9	NA	TRBD2	TGTGCCAGCAGCGTAGTGCCTAGCGGGAGAGTTTACGAGCAGTACTTC	CASSVVPSGRVYEQYF
TRBJ1-2	TRBV30	NA	NA	TGTGCCTGGAACCTACAGGGAACCTATGGCTACACCTTC	CAWNLQGTYGYTF
TRBJ2-7	TRBV29-1	NA	NA	TGCAGTGTTGCGGAATGGGAGCGATCCTTCTACGAGCAGTACTTC	CSVAEWERSFYEQYF